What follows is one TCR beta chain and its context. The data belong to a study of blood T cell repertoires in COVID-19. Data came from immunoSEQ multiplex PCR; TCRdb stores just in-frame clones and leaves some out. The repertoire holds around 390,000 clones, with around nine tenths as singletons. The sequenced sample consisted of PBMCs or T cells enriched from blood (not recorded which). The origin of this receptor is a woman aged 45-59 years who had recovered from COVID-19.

Here the CDR3 reads CASSPYRGAANTEAFF. For the CDR3, the DNA is TGTGCCAGCTCACCTTACAGGGGCGCCGCGAACACTGAAGCTTTCTTT. This chain joins TRBV18 and TRBJ1-1; 7 nucleotides match TRBD1. After removal of 3 bases from V and 1 base from J, the junction contained 8 bases not matched to a gene. CDR1 and CDR2 (germline): KGHSH, LQKENI. The CDR3 is 16 residues long.